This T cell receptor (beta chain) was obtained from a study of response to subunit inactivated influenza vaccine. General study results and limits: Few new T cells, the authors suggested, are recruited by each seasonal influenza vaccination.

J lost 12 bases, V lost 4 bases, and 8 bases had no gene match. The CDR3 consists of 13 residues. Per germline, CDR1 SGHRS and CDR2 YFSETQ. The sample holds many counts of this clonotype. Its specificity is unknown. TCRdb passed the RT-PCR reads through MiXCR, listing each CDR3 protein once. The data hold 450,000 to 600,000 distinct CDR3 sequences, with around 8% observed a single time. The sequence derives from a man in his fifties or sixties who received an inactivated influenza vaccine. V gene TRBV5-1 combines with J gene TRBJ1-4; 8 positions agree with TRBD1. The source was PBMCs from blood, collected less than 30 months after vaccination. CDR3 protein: CASSPQTGAELFF. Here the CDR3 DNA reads TGCGCCAGCAGCCCCCAGACAGGGGCGGAACTGTTTTTT.